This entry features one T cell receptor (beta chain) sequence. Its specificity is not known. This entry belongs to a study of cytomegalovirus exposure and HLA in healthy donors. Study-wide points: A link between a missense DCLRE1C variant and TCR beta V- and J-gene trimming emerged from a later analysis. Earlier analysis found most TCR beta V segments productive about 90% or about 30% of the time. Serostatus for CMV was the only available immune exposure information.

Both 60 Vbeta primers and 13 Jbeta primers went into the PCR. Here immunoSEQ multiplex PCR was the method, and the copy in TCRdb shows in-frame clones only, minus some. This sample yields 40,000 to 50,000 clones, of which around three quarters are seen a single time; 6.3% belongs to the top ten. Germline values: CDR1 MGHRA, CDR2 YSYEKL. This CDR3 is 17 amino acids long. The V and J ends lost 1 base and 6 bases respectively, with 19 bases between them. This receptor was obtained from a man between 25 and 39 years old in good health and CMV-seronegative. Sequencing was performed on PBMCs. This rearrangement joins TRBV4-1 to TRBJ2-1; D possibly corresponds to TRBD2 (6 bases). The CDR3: CASSQGPWGVGSNEQFF. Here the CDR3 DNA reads TGCGCCAGCAGCCAAGGCCCATGGGGGGTTGGGAGCAATGAGCAGTTCTTC.